Below, 2 T cell receptor beta chains from the same sample are listed, as sequenced in a study of cytomegalovirus exposure and HLA in healthy donors. The PCR ran on 60 Vbeta and 13 Jbeta primers. TCRdb keeps only in-frame clones here, not all; method: immunoSEQ multiplex PCR. The sample holds 90,000 to 120,000 clones, over 65% seen once. Material: PBMCs. The receptors were gathered from a woman aged 40 to 55 in good health and CMV-seropositive.

The chain employs TRBV30 and TRBJ2-7, with D perhaps matching TRBD1 (6 bases). The V gene lost 5 bases and the J gene lost 4 bases, with 12 bases spanning the gap. The germline CDR1 and CDR2 sequences are GTSNPN and SVGIG (reference sequence). This CDR3 has 12 residues. CDR3: CAWASGVYEQYF. The CDR3 nucleotides read TGTGCCTGGGCCTCAGGGGTGTACGAGCAGTACTTC.

The CDR3 loop reads CASSSGTQAVHEQYF. The DNA for the CDR3 is TGCGCCAGCAGCTCCGGGACACAGGCCGTCCACGAGCAGTACTTC. The rearrangement joins TRBV5-1 to TRBJ2-7; a possible D gene is TRBD1 (6 bases). V lost 3 bases, J lost 5 bases, and 18 bases lay in between. CDR1 and CDR2 (germline): SGHRS, YFSETQ. The CDR3 has 15 amino acids.